What follows are 27 T cell receptor beta chains derived from one specimen sequenced in a study of T cell repertoires in cytomegalovirus infection. MiXCR, run by TCRdb on the reads, gives a single entry per CDR3 protein. This table has around 710,000 distinct CDR3 sequences, 25% to 30% appearing once. Antigens of these TCRs are unknown. Sequences were derived from cultured CD8+ T cells from PBMCs, sampled from culture after CMV antigen stimulation. Every receptor here comes from a human donor in good health (CMV status not recorded). Some clones in this sample may be carry-over from other donors' samples.

This chain joins TRBV12-3 or TRBV12-4 and TRBJ1-1; TRBD1 matches 7 bases. V was clipped by 3 bases and J by 7 bases; unmatched bases: 8. This CDR3 contains 14 residues. For the CDR3, the DNA is TGTGCCAGCAGTTTTAGACAGGGATGGTTTGAAGCTTTCTTT. This encodes CASSFRQGWFEAFF.

The chain has TRBV6-5 and TRBJ2-7; no clear D gene. Germline values: CDR1 MNHEY, CDR2 SVGAGI. Trimming took off 2 bases at V and 3 bases at J, with 11 bases between the two ends. CDR3 length: 14 residues. CDR3 protein: CASSYPGSNYEQYF. CDR3 nucleotides: TGTGCCAGCAGTTACCCCGGGTCTAACTACGAGCAGTACTTC.

This clonotype was seen only a few times. V gene TRBV10-3 combines with J gene TRBJ1-2, with 7 bases fitting TRBD1. There are 17 residues in the CDR3. The V and J ends lost 0 bases and 4 bases, in that order; junction bases with no gene match: 11. The germline gives CDR1 ENHRY, CDR2 SYGVKD. The CDR3 protein is CAISESDRGQKIYGYTF. The CDR3, as DNA: TGTGCCATCAGTGAGTCTGACCGGGGACAGAAGATCTATGGCTACACCTTC.

The rearrangement links TRBV5-4 to TRBJ1-4, with 7 bases identical to TRBD1. The CDR3 is made up of 14 amino acids. Unmatched junction bases numbered 9, after V lost 0 bases and J lost 13 bases. CDR1 and CDR2 from the germline V gene are SGHNT and YYREEE (reference sequence). The CDR3 region is CASSLDRGPKGLFF. Written as DNA, the CDR3 is TGTGCCAGCAGCTTGGACAGGGGCCCCAAGGGACTGTTTTTT.

The chain links TRBV2 to TRBJ1-1, with no clear D. The CDR3 extends over 13 amino acids. CDR1 SNHLY and CDR2 FYNNEI come from the germline V gene. V lost 3 bases and J lost 7, with 12 bases in between. CDR3 DNA sequence: TGTGCCAGCAGTGATCATGTGCGCGATGAAGCTTTCTTT. As protein: CASSDHVRDEAFF.

The gene calls are TRBV6-2 or TRBV6-3 and TRBJ1-1, with TRBD1 matching 7 bases. This CDR3 is 16 amino acids long. CDR1 is MNHEY, CDR2 SVGEGT, per germline. Trimming at V came to 2 bases and at J to 1 base, leaving 7 bases not matched to a gene. The CDR3 nucleotides read TGTGCCAGCAGTTACGCTTTCGGACAGGAGAACACTGAAGCTTTCTTT. Its protein product is CASSYAFGQENTEAFF.

The rearrangement uses TRBV7-9 and TRBJ2-7, with TRBD2 matching over 9 bases. Germline loops: CDR1 SEHNR, CDR2 FQNEAQ (reference sequence). The ends lost 5 bases at V and 5 bases at J; junction bases unmatched: 4. This CDR3 is 13 amino acids long. CDR3 amino acids: CASSPRGGHEQYF. As DNA, the CDR3 is TGTGCCAGCAGCCCGCGGGGGGGGCACGAGCAGTACTTC.

The CDR3: CASSQDLRQKIYGYTF. The CDR3, as DNA: TGCGCCAGCAGCCAAGATCTTAGACAGAAAATCTATGGCTACACCTTC. This chain joins TRBV4-3 and TRBJ1-2; a weak D match, TRBD1 (5 bases). Trimming cost V 0 bases and J 4 bases, with 15 bases left between them. Per germline, CDR1 LGHNA and CDR2 YSLEER. The CDR3 covers 16 residues.

This clonotype came up many times. The chain carries TRBV7-6 and TRBJ1-2; D is perhaps TRBD1 (5 bases). This CDR3 is built from 15 residues. Trimming shortened V by 5 bases and J by 3 bases, and 16 bases separated the two germline ends. Germline-derived CDR1 and CDR2 are SGHVS and FNYEAQ. CDR3: CASSPGKGSYYGYTF. The CDR3 coding sequence is TGTGCCAGCAGCCCAGGGAAGGGGAGTTACTATGGCTACACCTTC.

This clonotype occurred a few times. The rearrangement joins TRBV7-2 to TRBJ1-6; a possible D gene is TRBD1 (6 bases). This CDR3 is 15 amino acids long. V lost 5 bases and J lost 7, with 15 bases in between. Per germline, CDR1 SGHTA and CDR2 FQGNSA. The chain's CDR3 is CASSLGGADNSPLHF. The CDR3 region has the DNA TGTGCCAGCAGCCTGGGGGGGGCGGACAATTCACCCCTCCACTTT.

V is TRBV28 and J is TRBJ1-4; no definite D call. CDR1 is MDHEN and CDR2 is SYDVKM in the germline V gene. Trimming pared 5 bases from V and 0 bases from J, leaving 16 bases between. The CDR3 sequence is 17 residues long. The CDR3 DNA reads as TGTGCCAGCAGTCCGAGACCCCTGACGGCAACTAATGAAAAACTGTTTTTT. Its translation is CASSPRPLTATNEKLFF.

This rearrangement joins TRBV24-1 to TRBJ1-2; D is undetermined. Trimming cost V 4 bases and J 5 bases, with 7 bases left between them. The CDR3 runs 12 residues. Germline CDR1 is KGHDR and CDR2 is SFDVKD. The CDR3 spells CATSDNTYGYTF. CDR3 nucleotide sequence: TGTGCCACCAGTGACAACACTTATGGCTACACCTTC.

This clonotype was picked up many times. The V gene is TRBV7-6, the J gene TRBJ1-3; TRBD1 aligns across 8 bases. Per the germline V gene, CDR1 is SGHVS and CDR2 is FNYEAQ. This CDR3 has 16 amino acids. J was trimmed by 0 bases and V by 4 bases; bases with no gene match: 5. The CDR3 bases are TGTGCCAGCAGCTCCGGACAGGGACTCTCTGGAAACACCATATATTTT. This sequence encodes CASSSGQGLSGNTIYF. Looking up the rest from reference TRBV7-6 and TRBJ1-3 gives the full variable domain: GAGVSQSPRYKVTKRGQDVALRCDPISGHVSLYWYRQALGQGPEFLTYFNYEAQQDKSGLPNDRFSAERPEGSISTLTIQRTEQRDSAMYRCASSSGQGLSGNTIYFGEGSWLTVV.

The J gene is TRBJ1-1, the V gene TRBV5-4; no reliable D call. This CDR3 comprises 13 residues. V shed 4 bases and J shed 11 bases, with 18 bases lying between them. The V gene's germline CDR1 is SGHNT and CDR2 YYREEE (reference sequence). DNA of the CDR3: TGTGCCAGCAGCCCTGGTGGCCTCTTTGACGCTTTCTTT. Translating gives CASSPGGLFDAFF. Combining the CDR3 with reference TRBV5-4 and TRBJ1-1 gives the whole variable domain ETGVTQSPTHLIKTRGQQVTLRCSSQSGHNTVSWYQQALGQGPQFIFQYYREEENGRGNFPPRFSGLQFPNYSSELNVNALELDDSALYLCASSPGGLFDAFFGQGTRLTVV.

The V gene is TRBV5-1, the J gene TRBJ2-5, with D tentatively TRBD1 (6 bases). There are 14 residues in the CDR3. The germline CDR1 and CDR2 sequences are SGHRS and YFSETQ. The V end was cut by 3 bases, the J end by 0 bases, with 9 bases between. The CDR3 nucleotides read TGCGCCAGCAGCTCCGGGACAAACCAAGAGACCCAGTACTTC. Amino acid sequence: CASSSGTNQETQYF.

The chain employs TRBV29-1 and TRBJ1-1; D is undetermined. The CDR3 is made up of 12 amino acids. V lost 6 bases and J lost 8, with 16 bases in between. Germline assignment: CDR1 SQVTM and CDR2 ANQGSEA. The CDR3: CSVVGQAGEAFF. The CDR3 DNA is TGCAGCGTGGTCGGGCAGGCGGGGGAAGCTTTCTTT.

V and J are TRBV6-2 or TRBV6-3 and TRBJ2-2, with 8 bases fitting TRBD2. With 8 bases clipped from V and 0 bases from J, the junction kept 2 bases outside the gene matches. Per the germline V gene, CDR1 is MNHEY and CDR2 is SVGEGT. CDR3 length: 14 amino acids. CDR3 nucleotide sequence: TGTGCCAGCTGGGGACTAGCGAACACCGGGGAGCTGTTTTTT. Translating it yields CASWGLANTGELFF.

A few counts support this clonotype. The chain is built from TRBV19 and TRBJ1-5; 9 bases line up with TRBD1. This CDR3 has 18 residues. V lost 6 bases to trimming and J lost 2 bases; unmatched junction nucleotides: 14. Per germline, CDR1 LNHDA and CDR2 SQIVND (reference sequence). CDR3 residues: CASRNGDRDCCGNQPQHF. The CDR3 nucleotides read TGTGCCAGTAGGAATGGGGACAGGGATTGTTGCGGCAATCAGCCCCAGCATTTT.

This chain connects TRBV6-6 to TRBJ1-6; D gene unclear. V lost 2 bases to trimming and J lost 13 bases, with 15 bases between them. The CDR3 runs 14 residues. From germline, CDR1 is MNHNY and CDR2 SVGAGI (reference sequence). The CDR3 nucleotides are TGTGCCAGCAGTTACAACGGAGATCTCGGGCCCCTCCACTTT. This sequence encodes CASSYNGDLGPLHF.

J is TRBJ1-1 and V is TRBV6-5; D remains unclear. The germline V and J ends were trimmed by 11 bases and 5 bases, with 9 bases remaining between them. Germline CDR1 MNHEY, CDR2 SVGAGI. CDR3 length: 10 amino acids. CDR3 sequence: CASWVTEAFF. CDR3 in DNA: TGTGCCTCCTGGGTTACTGAAGCTTTCTTT.

The chain employs TRBV6-2 or TRBV6-3 and TRBJ2-7; D is perhaps TRBD1 (6 bases). This CDR3 comprises 14 residues. V was cut by 5 bases and J by 4 bases, with 15 bases left in between. The germline V gene encodes CDR1 MNHEY and CDR2 SVGEGT. The CDR3 DNA reads as TGTGCCAGCAGTCATCCGGACAGCCCATACGAGCAGTACGTC. Translated: CASSHPDSPYEQYV.

This chain links TRBV7-2 with TRBJ1-2; D call uncertain. CDR1 and CDR2 from the germline V gene are SGHTA and FQGNSA. V shed 1 base and J shed 6 bases, with 15 bases lying between them. CDR3 size: 15 residues. The CDR3 here is CASSLVLGQADGYTF. In DNA, the CDR3 is TGTGCCAGCAGCTTAGTGCTAGGGCAGGCGGATGGCTACACCTTC. Filled out from reference TRBV7-2 and TRBJ1-2, the complete variable domain reads GAGVSQSPSNKVTEKGKDVELRCDPISGHTALYWYRQSLGQGLEFLIYFQGNSAPDKSGLPSDRFSAERTGGSVSTLTIQRTQQEDSAVYLCASSLVLGQADGYTFGSGTRLTVV.

The chain carries TRBV5-1 and TRBJ2-4, with D unresolved. This CDR3 comprises 16 residues. Germline lookup yields CDR1 SGHRS and CDR2 YFSETQ. The ends were cut back, 4 bases at V and 0 bases at J, with 14 bases in the middle. CDR3 in amino acids: CASSPIGELAKNIQYF. As DNA, the CDR3 is TGCGCCAGCAGCCCGATTGGGGAATTAGCCAAAAACATTCAGTACTTC.

In this sample, this clonotype turned up many times. This chain uses TRBV7-9 with TRBJ2-3; the D gene is possibly TRBD1 (5 bases). Germline V gene data show CDR1 as SEHNR and CDR2 as FQNEAQ (reference sequence). This CDR3 comprises 13 residues. V was pared by 6 bases and J by 2 bases, with 9 bases between. Here the CDR3 DNA reads TGTGCCAGCAGTCCGGACAACACAGATACGCAGTATTTT. The encoded protein is CASSPDNTDTQYF.

The chain has TRBV19 and TRBJ1-1; TRBD1 might be the D (6 bases). Germline V gene lookup returns CDR1 LNHDA and CDR2 SQIVND (reference sequence). Trimming pared 4 bases from V and 7 bases from J, leaving 13 bases between. This CDR3 region has 13 residues. This CDR3 reads CASSRGTSYEAFF. The CDR3 DNA reads TGTGCCAGTAGTAGAGGGACAAGCTATGAAGCTTTCTTT.

In the case of this clonotype: This sequence may be a read error, since a much larger clone differs from it by one base. CDR3: CASSLELVGSTDTQYF. CDR3 nucleotides: TGTGCCAGCAGCTTAGAACTAGTGGGGAGCACAGATACGCAGTATTTT. The J gene is TRBJ2-3, the V gene TRBV7-2; the D gene is possibly TRBD2 (5 bases). The V gene's germline CDR1 is SGHTA and CDR2 FQGNSA. Trimming removed 1 base from V and 0 bases from J, with 11 bases in between. The CDR3 consists of 16 residues.

This chain links TRBV6-2 or TRBV6-3 with TRBJ1-6, with D maybe TRBD1 (5 bases). Germline V gene data show CDR1 as MNHEY and CDR2 as SVGEGT. V lost 2 bases to trimming and J lost 11 bases, with 10 bases between them. The CDR3 length is 13 residues. The CDR3, as DNA: TGTGCCAGCAGTTACGGAACGGGGCCACCCCTCCACTTT. It is translated as CASSYGTGPPLHF.